Described below is a single T cell receptor beta chain sequence and its context. This record belongs to a study of control samples from healthy donors and cancer patients. Only in-frame clones appear in the TCRdb table, and some are missing; sequencing was by immunoSEQ multiplex PCR. The sample holds some 180,000 clones. V was clipped by 11 bases and J by 3 bases; unmatched bases: 7. CDR3 length: 14 amino acids. Germline loops: CDR1 MDHEN, CDR2 SYDVKM. Source material: blood. This clonotype originated in a woman aged 30 to 39 in good health. The chain carries TRBV28 and TRBJ2-7; 13 bases fit TRBD2. CDR3 sequence: CAAQGLAGIYEQYF. As DNA, the CDR3 is TGTGCCGCTCAGGGACTAGCGGGGATCTACGAGCAGTACTTC.